Listed below are T cell receptor beta chains from one sample, sequenced in a study of cytomegalovirus exposure and HLA in healthy donors. Clones were read by immunoSEQ multiplex PCR, and TCRdb kept only the in-frame ones, dropping some. The sample gives roughly 52,000 clones, roughly 50% of which show up once; about 11% is in the top ten. The sequenced sample consisted of PBMCs. The source of these receptors is a human donor in good health. Each CDR3 is given with its conserved first and last residue. A D gene is named only where the DNA matches it firmly. The size entry is marked missing in some rows and otherwise reads once, few, many or a size class.

V gene	J gene	clone size	D gene	CDR3 DNA	CDR3 protein
TRBV5-6	TRBJ1-2	NA	TRBD1	TGTGCCAGCAGCCCGGGACAGGGACCCTATGGCTACACCTTC	CASSPGQGPYGYTF
TRBV4-2	TRBJ2-5	NA	TRBD2	TGTGCCAGCAGCCAGGCGTATAGCGGGGGGTCTCAAGAGACCCAGTACTTC	CASSQAYSGGSQETQYF
TRBV15	TRBJ2-5	few	TRBD2	TGTGCCACCAGCAGAGATTTGGCTAGCGGGCGTCCGGGGACCCAGTACTTC	CATSRDLASGRPGTQYF
TRBV4-3	TRBJ2-5	NA	TRBD2	TGCGCCAGCAGCCAAGGCCAGTCCGGGACTAGCGGAGAGACCCAGTACTTC	CASSQGQSGTSGETQYF
TRBV6-1	TRBJ2-5	NA	NA	TGTGCCGGGGGAATACAGGGTTATGAGACCCAGTACTTC	CAGGIQGYETQYF
TRBV6-6	TRBJ1-4	NA	TRBD1	TGTGCCAGCAGAATTATCCCGGGACAGGGGAATGAAAAACTGTTTTTT	CASRIIPGQGNEKLFF
TRBV7-9	TRBJ1-4	NA	TRBD1	TGTGCCAGCAGCCACGGGACAGGGGCGGAAAAACTGGTTTTT	CASSHGTGAEKLVF
TRBV7-2	TRBJ2-7	NA	TRBD1	TGTGCCAGCAGCCCGGGACAGGGGGTACTCCACGAGCAGTACTTC	CASSPGQGVLHEQYF
TRBV4-1	TRBJ2-1	NA	NA	TGCGCCAGCAGCCAAGAAGTGCGAGGGTCACCTGAGCAGTTCTTC	CASSQEVRGSPEQFF
TRBV9	TRBJ1-5	NA	NA	TGTGCCAGCAGCGCGGGGGGCGCTGGGCCGCTTAGTAATCAGCCCCAGCATTTT	CASSAGGAGPLSNQPQHF
TRBV10-3	TRBJ2-7	NA	TRBD1	TGTGCCATCAGTGGGGGACAGGGGATCTCCTACGAGCAGTACTTC	CAISGGQGISYEQYF
TRBV2	TRBJ2-7	NA	TRBD2	TGTGCCAGCAGGGGGGGGTGGGACGAGCAGTACTTC	CASRGGWDEQYF
TRBV6-1	TRBJ1-5	NA	NA	TGTGCCAGCAGTGAAGGATCTTACAGTAGATACTCTAATCAGCCCCAGCATTTT	CASSEGSYSRYSNQPQHF
TRBV19	TRBJ1-5	NA	TRBD1	TGTGCCAGTAGTATACAGGGGGGACGGAGCAATCAGCCCCAGCATTTT	CASSIQGGRSNQPQHF
TRBV4-1	TRBJ1-4	NA	TRBD1	TGCGCCAGCAGCCACCCCGACAGGGGGCGACGGTTGGGGGGAGATGAAAAACTGTTTTTT	CASSHPDRGRRLGGDEKLFF
TRBV13	TRBJ2-2	NA	TRBD2	TGTGCCAGCAGCTCAGATGGCCTAGCGGATAACACCGGGGAGCTGTTTTTT	CASSSDGLADNTGELFF
TRBV7-6	TRBJ2-5	NA	TRBD1	TGTGCCAGCAGCTTCGGACAGGGCCAAGAGACCCAGTACTTC	CASSFGQGQETQYF
TRBV7-3	TRBJ1-1	NA	NA	TGTGCCAGCAGCTTAGGTACCGGGAGGACTGAAGCTTTCTTT	CASSLGTGRTEAFF
TRBV4-3	TRBJ1-3	NA	NA	TGCGCCAGCAGCCAAGACCCACGAGATGGAAACACCATATATTTT	CASSQDPRDGNTIYF
TRBV10-2	TRBJ1-5	NA	NA	TGCGCCAGCAGCGGTGTGCAAGGGAGACAAGTCAATCAGCCCCAGCATTTT	CASSGVQGRQVNQPQHF
TRBV6-5	TRBJ2-7	NA	TRBD2	TGTGCCAGCAGTCCTCGGAGGGAGCGGGGCTACGAGCAGTACTTC	CASSPRRERGYEQYF
TRBV7-6	TRBJ2-1	once	TRBD2	TGTGCCAGCAGCCGGTCGATAGGGACTAGCGGGGTCAATGAGCAGTTCTTC	CASSRSIGTSGVNEQFF
TRBV2	TRBJ1-1	many	NA	TGTGCCAGCAGTGAAAGGAGGTTACTTAACACTGAAGCTTTCTTT	CASSERRLLNTEAFF
TRBV20-1	TRBJ2-3	NA	NA	TGCAGTGCAATCCAGGTAGATACGCAGTATTTT	CSAIQVDTQYF
TRBV7-9	TRBJ1-2	NA	TRBD1	TGTGCCAGCAGCCAGGACAGGGCTATCCTCTTC	CASSQDRAILF
TRBV2	TRBJ1-5	few	NA	TGTGCCAGCAGTAGAGAGTTTAGCAATCAGCCCCAGCATTTT	CASSREFSNQPQHF
TRBV5-4	TRBJ1-5	NA	NA	TGTGCCAGCTCCGCGGGTTCGGGTCAGCCCCAGCATTTT	CASSAGSGQPQHF
TRBV9	TRBJ2-3	few	TRBD1	TGTGCCAGCAGCGTAGAGGGACAGGTAATAGATACGCAGTATTTT	CASSVEGQVIDTQYF
TRBV18	TRBJ2-7	NA	NA	TGTGCCAGCTCACCACTGCGGACAGGTGGCGGGGACGAGCAGTACTTC	CASSPLRTGGGDEQYF
TRBV6-5	TRBJ2-5	NA	TRBD2	TGTGCCAGCAGTTTAGGCGGGGGGGCCCAAGAGACCCAGTACTTC	CASSLGGGAQETQYF
TRBV29-1	TRBJ1-5	NA	NA	TGCAGCGTTGAGGTGGAACAGGGATATCAGCCCCAGCATTTT	CSVEVEQGYQPQHF
TRBV4-3	TRBJ2-6	NA	TRBD2	TGCGCCAGCAGCCAAGATTTGGCGGGGGGCTCTGGGGCCAACGTCCTGACTTTC	CASSQDLAGGSGANVLTF
TRBV15	TRBJ2-7	NA	NA	TGTGCCACCAGTAGAGAGAGGCAGATTACTCTCTCCTACGAGCAGTACTTC	CATSRERQITLSYEQYF
TRBV7-2	TRBJ2-5	NA	TRBD2	TGTGCCAGCAGCTTTTTAGGACTAGCGGAGGGGGAGACCCAGTACTTC	CASSFLGLAEGETQYF
TRBV7-2	TRBJ1-4	few	NA	TGTGCCAGCAGGGGACACGCGCCTGAAAAACTGTTTTTT	CASRGHAPEKLFF
TRBV5-1	TRBJ2-1	few	TRBD1	TGCGCCAGCAGCTTGAACAGGGGTAATGAGCAGTTCTTC	CASSLNRGNEQFF
TRBV2	TRBJ2-7	few	NA	TGTGCCAGCAGTGAAGCCGGCAAAAGAGGCGAGCAGTACTTC	CASSEAGKRGEQYF
TRBV6-5	TRBJ2-5	NA	TRBD1	TGTGCCAGCAGTTATACGACAGGGGGAGAGACCCAGTACTTC	CASSYTTGGETQYF
TRBV4-3	TRBJ2-1	NA	TRBD2	TGCGCCAGCAGCCAAGATCGGGGACTAGCGGGGGGGCCCTCCTACAATGAGCAGTTCTTC	CASSQDRGLAGGPSYNEQFF
TRBV9	TRBJ1-2	NA	NA	TGTGCCAGCAGCGTAGGACAGGCAAGGGTCGGCGGCTACACCTTC	CASSVGQARVGGYTF